The T cell receptor beta chain described here comes from a study of shared clonotypes between healthy human individuals. The study's findings and limits: The naive CD4 repertoires of a few donors were compared, and roughly 5.1% of clonotypes were shared.

This clone was seen at least ten times. Its antigen is currently unknown. The sample holds other DNA sequences that translate to the same CDR3. The length of the CDR3 is 13 residues. The V end lost 5 bases, the J end lost 5 bases, and 10 bases lay between the germline ends. Germline loops: CDR1 SGHVS, CDR2 FQNEAQ. Produced via immunoSEQ multiplex PCR; TCRdb's table is partial and in-frame only. The sample has 550,000 to 800,000 clones, around 74% seen once; the top ten hold 1.5% to 2%. This sequence was found in a young woman in good health. V and J are TRBV7-8 and TRBJ1-5; D is undetermined. Sequencing used memory CD4+ T cells sorted from blood. Subset meaning: CD45RA-negative fraction. CDR3 sequence: CASSLQRDQPQHF. In DNA, the CDR3 is TGTGCCAGCAGCCTACAACGGGATCAGCCCCAGCATTTT.